This T cell receptor (beta chain) was documented in a study of a mutant IDH1 vaccine in newly diagnosed glioma. Background on the study: Former treatment meant radiotherapy, temozolomide, or both; the majority had gotten both.

Whole-study findings and limits: Most patients, approximately 93%, showed vaccine-induced immune responses.

The time point is: week 11, during vaccination. In the vaccine, a single dose held 300 ug of the mutant IDH1 20-mer peptide, along with topical imiquimod. The sample holds one count of this clone. What it recognizes is unknown. Using immunoSEQ multiplex PCR, the repertoire was profiled, and TCRdb retains in-frame clones only, with some absent. The data show tens of thousands of clones, 80% seen once. This CDR3 contains 15 residues. V dropped 3 bases and J dropped 0; count of bases not matched to a gene: 5. CDR1 is GTSNPN and CDR2 is SVGIG in the germline V gene (reference sequence). V is TRBV30 and J is TRBJ2-3; 8 nucleotides match TRBD2. This TCR was recovered from a man over 45 with glioma. This specimen consisted of PBMCs, obtained from a glioma patient whose treatment included an IDH1 peptide vaccine. CDR3 protein: CAWRDSGKSTDTQYF. The CDR3 nucleotides are TGTGCCTGGAGGGATAGCGGGAAAAGCACAGATACGCAGTATTTT.